Each of the 20 T cell receptor beta chains below was sequenced from the same sample in a study of OX40 agonist ivuxolimab in advanced cancers. The table came from immunoSEQ multiplex PCR; TCRdb's copy has only in-frame clones and leaves some out. The sample yields under 95,000 clones, around 87% seen once. This specimen was CD4+ or CD8+ T cells sorted from blood, taken in a trial of the OX40 agonist ivuxolimab. All receptors come from an adult with an advanced solid tumor such as melanoma, head and neck, liver or kidney cancer.

This chain links TRBV18 with TRBJ1-1; D unclear. Germline values: CDR1 KGHSH, CDR2 LQKENI. V lost 11 bases to trimming and J lost 4 bases, with 8 bases between them. The CDR3 extends over 10 amino acids. The CDR3 loop reads CASGGTEAFF. The CDR3 region has the DNA TGTGCCTCGGGTGGCACTGAAGCTTTCTTT. The full variable domain, with the rest looked up from reference TRBV18 and TRBJ1-1, is NAGVMQNPRHLVRRRGQEARLRCSPMKGHSHVYWYRQLPEEGLKFMVYLQKENIIDESGMPKERFSAEFPKEGPSILRIQQVVRGDSAAYFCASGGTEAFFGQGTRLTVV.

The chain joins TRBV11-2 to TRBJ2-7, with 7 bases that match TRBD2. Losses at the gene ends were 0 bases for V and 0 bases for J; bases not matched to a gene: 8. The CDR3 is made up of 17 amino acids. In germline, CDR1 is SGHAT, CDR2 FQNNGV. The CDR3 protein is CASSLDPRGTSSYEQYF. DNA of the CDR3: TGTGCCAGCAGCTTAGATCCGCGGGGGACGTCCTCCTACGAGCAGTACTTC.

V usage is TRBV2 and J usage is TRBJ1-2; D is unclear. CDR1 SNHLY and CDR2 FYNNEI come from the germline V gene. This CDR3 comprises 14 residues. V dropped 0 bases and J dropped 4 bases, with 9 bases sitting between them. The CDR3 region is CASSEAHQTYGYTF. CDR3 in DNA: TGTGCCAGCAGTGAAGCTCACCAAACCTATGGCTACACCTTC. Filled out from reference TRBV2 and TRBJ1-2, the complete variable domain reads EPEVTQTPSHQVTQMGQEVILRCVPISNHLYFYWYRQILGQKVEFLVSFYNNEISEKSEIFDDQFSVERPDGSNFTLKIRSTKLEDSAMYFCASSEAHQTYGYTFGSGTRLTVV.

This clone qualifies as medium-sized (0.01 to 0.1%). The chain combines TRBV4-1 with TRBJ1-4, with D possibly matching TRBD1 (5 bases). The germline V gene encodes CDR1 MGHRA and CDR2 YSYEKL. Trimming stripped 4 bases from V and 8 bases from J, with 17 bases between. The length of the CDR3 is 15 residues. The CDR3: CASSRPGPLREKLFF. The DNA of the CDR3 is TGCGCCAGCAGCCGACCGGGGCCTCTGCGGGAAAAACTGTTTTTT.

J is TRBJ1-5 and V is TRBV21-1; no DNA check was done on the table's D call, TRBD1. TRBV21-1 is an annotated pseudogene. The CDR3 has 16 amino acids. In DNA form, the CDR3 reads TGTGCCAGCAGCAAGGGGACAGGGGCTACCAATCAGCCCCAGCATTTT. It is translated as CASSKGTGATNQPQHF.

The gene calls are TRBV14 and TRBJ1-1, with TRBD1 identical over 7 bases. This CDR3 has 15 amino acids. Germline loops: CDR1 SGHDN, CDR2 FVKESK. Trimming cost V 4 bases and J 4 bases; bases outside gene matches: 9. As DNA, the CDR3 is TGTGCCAGCAGCCCCGGCAGGGGGGGAGGCACTGAAGCTTTCTTT. Protein: CASSPGRGGGTEAFF.

The rearrangement links TRBV6-5 to TRBJ2-7; 8 nucleotides agree with TRBD1. V was pared by 6 bases and J by 5 bases, with 9 bases of the junction left unmatched. Per germline, CDR1 MNHEY and CDR2 SVGAGI. This CDR3 contains 14 residues. CDR3 sequence reads: CASRAGGVPDEQYF. In DNA form, the CDR3 reads TGTGCCAGCAGGGCAGGGGGCGTCCCGGACGAGCAGTACTTC.

The chain has TRBV5-4 and TRBJ1-1; D not resolved. Between the trimmed V and J ends, which lost 4 bases and 3 bases, there was a span of 13 bases. This CDR3 has 14 residues. Germline loops: CDR1 SGHNT, CDR2 YYREEE (reference sequence). Written as DNA, the CDR3 is TGTGCCAGCAGCCCACCCGGGAGTGACACTGAAGCTTTCTTT. Protein product: CASSPPGSDTEAFF.

J is TRBJ2-3 and V is TRBV7-3; perhaps TRBD2 as D (6 bases). V lost 5 bases, J lost 4 bases, and 7 bases lay in between. The CDR3 consists of 12 residues. CDR1 and CDR2 (germline): SGHTA, FQGTGA. The CDR3 coding sequence is TGTGCCAGCAGCCGGGACTCAGATACGCAGTATTTT. This encodes CASSRDSDTQYF.

Comments on this clone: At one end the junction does not follow the germline gene, possibly because of a read error. V gene TRBV5-1 combines with J gene TRBJ2-7, with D perhaps matching TRBD1 (6 bases). The germline gives CDR1 SGHRS, CDR2 YFSETQ. CDR3 length equals 13 residues. For the CDR3, the DNA is TGCGCCAGCAGCTTGGGGCAGGGGCGGCGGTGGGAGTTC. Translation gives CASSLGQGRRWEF.

This clone was recorded only once. The genes are TRBV10-3 and TRBJ2-4, with 11 bases that match TRBD1. Per germline, CDR1 ENHRY and CDR2 SYGVKD. The CDR3 spans 14 residues. With 6 bases clipped from V and 7 bases from J, the junction kept 5 bases outside the gene matches. CDR3: CAIRGQGELNIQYF. CDR3 nucleotides: TGTGCCATCAGGGGACAGGGGGAGTTGAACATTCAGTACTTC.

V usage is TRBV10-2 and J usage is TRBJ1-4; no clear D. The germline CDR1 and CDR2 sequences are WSHSY and SAAADI. Trimming pared 6 bases from V and 5 bases from J, leaving 4 bases between. The CDR3 extends over 11 amino acids. This CDR3 reads CASSENEKLFF. CDR3 DNA sequence: TGCGCCAGCAGCGAAAATGAAAAACTGTTTTTT.

The rearrangement joins TRBV2 to TRBJ2-2; 15 nucleotides line up with TRBD2. Germline loops: CDR1 SNHLY, CDR2 FYNNEI. Germline trimming cut 0 bases from V and 4 bases from J; bases unmatched to any gene: 0. The CDR3 spans 17 residues. CDR3 sequence: CASSEAGLAGGTGELFF. CDR3 nucleotide sequence: TGTGCCAGCAGTGAAGCGGGACTAGCGGGGGGCACCGGGGAGCTGTTTTTT.

The rearrangement joins TRBV11-3 to TRBJ2-7; 9 nucleotides match TRBD1. V gave up 2 bases and J gave up 4 bases; unmatched junction bases: 6. The CDR3 has 15 residues. The V gene's germline CDR1 is SGHNT and CDR2 YENEEA. The chain's CDR3 is CASSLRTGEGYEQYF. CDR3 DNA sequence: TGTGCCAGCAGCTTACGGACAGGGGAAGGGTACGAGCAGTACTTC. Using reference TRBV11-3 and TRBJ2-7 for the parts outside the CDR3, the full variable domain is EAGVVQSPRYKIIEKKQPVAFWCNPISGHNTLYWYLQNLGQGPELLIRYENEEAVDDSQLPKDRFSAERLKGVDSTLKIQPAELGDSAVYLCASSLRTGEGYEQYFGPGTRLTVT.

This clone has just a few counts. This sequence joins TRBV7-3 and TRBJ2-2, with a weak D call TRBD2 (5 bases). The CDR3 is 14 residues long. CDR1 and CDR2 (germline): SGHTA, FQGTGA. Trimming took 6 bases from V and 5 from J, leaving 13 bases between them. CDR3 nucleotides: TGTGCCAGCAGTCTCGGGATCGGGACCGGGGAGCTGTTTTTT. Its protein is CASSLGIGTGELFF.

The chain is built from TRBV18 and TRBJ1-1; no clear D gene. The germline V and J ends were trimmed by 5 bases and 1 base, with 14 bases remaining between them. The CDR3 consists of 15 residues. Germline CDR1 is KGHSH and CDR2 is LQKENI. In DNA form, the CDR3 reads TGTGCCAGCTCAGCCGACTCGCCCCGGAACACTGAAGCTTTCTTT. This translates into CASSADSPRNTEAFF.

A single count supports this clone. Other nucleotide sequences in the sample specify the same CDR3. The chain carries TRBV2 and TRBJ2-5; D uncertain. The V gene's germline CDR1 is SNHLY and CDR2 FYNNEI. This CDR3 region has 11 residues. Trimming removed 4 bases from V and 5 bases from J, with 5 bases in between. The CDR3 DNA reads TGTGCCAGCAGTGGATCGGAGACCCAGTACTTC. Protein: CASSGSETQYF.

This chain joins TRBV2 and TRBJ2-7; 8 nucleotides align to TRBD2. Germline values: CDR1 SNHLY, CDR2 FYNNEI. V lost 1 base and J lost 0; bases outside the gene matches: 2. CDR3 length equals 15 residues. The CDR3 sequence: CASSEEGTSSYEQYF. The CDR3 DNA sequence: TGTGCCAGCAGTGAAGAGGGGACTAGCTCCTACGAGCAGTACTTC.

CDR3 nucleotides: TGTGCCACCAGCAGAGATATTGGACCCTATGGCTACACCTTC. Translation: CATSRDIGPYGYTF. V gene TRBV15 combines with J gene TRBJ1-2, with no clear D. Germline values: CDR1 LNHNV, CDR2 YYDKDF (reference sequence). The CDR3 runs 14 residues. Trimming removed 0 bases at V and 4 bases at J, with 9 bases between.

The chain couples TRBV2 to TRBJ1-6, with D possibly being TRBD1 (5 bases). Germline lookup yields CDR1 SNHLY and CDR2 FYNNEI. The CDR3 is made up of 15 amino acids. V lost 6 bases and J 7 bases, leaving 16 bases between the germline ends. CDR3 amino acids: CASRPGGRLNSPLHF. The CDR3 nucleotides read TGTGCCAGCAGACCCGGGGGGAGACTCAATTCACCCCTCCACTTT.